Below are 17 T cell receptor beta chains sequenced from a single sample in a study of cytomegalovirus exposure and HLA in healthy donors. The PCR made use of 60 Vbeta and 13 Jbeta primers. Clones were sequenced by immunoSEQ multiplex PCR, and TCRdb holds only the in-frame ones, with some missing. The repertoire holds 100,000 to 150,000 clones, with around 76% as singletons. The sample taken for sequencing was PBMCs. The receptors were sampled from a woman aged 45-59 years in good health and CMV-seronegative.

V usage is TRBV7-9 and J usage is TRBJ2-1; 11 bases map to TRBD2. The V and J ends lost 2 bases and 4 bases, in that order; junction bases with no gene match: 13. CDR1 is SEHNR and CDR2 is FQNEAQ in the germline V gene (reference sequence). The CDR3 sequence is 19 residues long. CDR3 sequence reads: CASSLLTSGSGPDYNEQFF. CDR3 coding DNA: TGTGCCAGCAGCTTACTTACTAGCGGGAGTGGTCCGGATTACAATGAGCAGTTCTTC.

The table lists this clone with a few counts. The V gene is TRBV30, the J gene TRBJ1-1; TRBD1 aligns across 7 bases. The CDR3 has 12 amino acids. Trimming cost V 1 base and J 10 bases; bases outside gene matches: 6. Per the germline V gene, CDR1 is GTSNPN and CDR2 is SVGIG (reference sequence). CDR3 nucleotide sequence: TGTGCCTGGAGTGCTCAGACAGGGCCAGCTTTCTTT. Encoded protein: CAWSAQTGPAFF.

This clone was picked up a small number of times. The CDR3 loop is CASSLLGELFF. The CDR3 nucleotides read TGCGCCAGCAGCCTTCTCGGGGAGCTGTTTTTT. The V gene is TRBV5-1, the J gene TRBJ2-2; D not resolved. Trimming took off 4 bases at V and 7 bases at J, with 5 bases between the two ends. The CDR3 contains 11 residues. Germline V gene sequence: CDR1 SGHRS, CDR2 YFSETQ.

This clone was detected only a few times. The V call is TRBV2, the J call TRBJ1-1; 10 bases line up with TRBD1. The CDR3 is 15 amino acids. The trim removed 6 bases at V and 3 bases at J, leaving 7 bases unmatched. Germline-derived CDR1 and CDR2 are SNHLY and FYNNEI. CDR3 region: CASRGQGMKDTEAFF. CDR3 nucleotides: TGTGCCAGCAGGGGACAGGGGATGAAGGACACTGAAGCTTTCTTT. Supplemented by reference TRBV2 and TRBJ1-1, the full variable domain reads EPEVTQTPSHQVTQMGQEVILRCVPISNHLYFYWYRQILGQKVEFLVSFYNNEISEKSEIFDDQFSVERPDGSNFTLKIRSTKLEDSAMYFCASRGQGMKDTEAFFGQGTRLTVV.

This chain connects TRBV30 to TRBJ2-1, with a weak D call TRBD1 (6 bases). This CDR3 comprises 13 residues. The germline gives CDR1 GTSNPN, CDR2 SVGIG (reference sequence). The ends were cut back, 4 bases at V and 9 bases at J, with 16 bases in the middle. This CDR3 is CAWTLQGYGEQFF. CDR3 bases: TGTGCCTGGACTCTCCAGGGGTACGGTGAGCAGTTCTTC.

The chain employs TRBV5-6 and TRBJ2-5; 12 bases line up with TRBD1. The V gene end was trimmed by 4 bases and the J gene end by 5 bases; junction bases not matched to a gene: 6. The length of the CDR3 is 15 residues. Germline CDR1 and CDR2: SGHDT and YYEEEE. CDR3 in amino acids: CASSLGQGAGETQYF. CDR3 DNA: TGTGCCAGCAGCCTGGGACAGGGGGCCGGGGAGACCCAGTACTTC.

This clone was found a few times. J is TRBJ2-7 and V is TRBV28; D is ambiguous. The CDR3 length is 15 residues. Trimming cost V 6 bases and J 9 bases, with 24 bases left between them. Per the germline V gene, CDR1 is MDHEN and CDR2 is SYDVKM. The CDR3 DNA reads TGTGCCAGCAGACCCCCCCCTCCCGACTTGGCCGGGCAGTACTTC. Amino acid sequence: CASRPPPPDLAGQYF.

The chain is built from TRBV2 and TRBJ2-5; 13 nucleotides line up with TRBD2. CDR3 length equals 15 residues. Per germline, CDR1 SNHLY and CDR2 FYNNEI. J gave up 5 bases and V 7 bases, and 7 bases lay outside the gene matches. CDR3: CASIKTSGRRETQYF. DNA of the CDR3: TGTGCCAGCATCAAGACTAGCGGGAGGCGGGAGACCCAGTACTTC.

The CDR3 nucleotides are TGCGCCAGCAGACCTACAGGTGCGGTAACAGATACGCAGTATTTT. This codes for CASRPTGAVTDTQYF. The gene calls are TRBV5-1 and TRBJ2-3; a weak D match, TRBD1 (5 bases). CDR1 and CDR2 from the germline V gene are SGHRS and YFSETQ. The CDR3 sequence is 15 residues long. V was clipped by 5 bases and J by 3 bases, with 16 bases between them.

This sequence joins TRBV4-3 and TRBJ1-2; D is unresolved. The CDR3 runs 14 residues. V was shortened by 0 bases and J by 0 bases, with 5 bases between the two germline ends. The germline V gene encodes CDR1 LGHNA and CDR2 YSLEER. CDR3 DNA: TGCGCCAGCAGCCAAGATACAGCTAACTATGGCTACACCTTC. Translation: CASSQDTANYGYTF.

The sample holds a few counts of this clone. The chain employs TRBV7-3 and TRBJ2-5, with TRBD1 identical over 8 bases. The CDR3 loop spans 14 amino acids. V dropped 2 bases and J dropped 5; count of bases not matched to a gene: 4. Germline values: CDR1 SGHTA, CDR2 FQGTGA. The DNA of the CDR3 is TGTGCCAGCAGCTTATCAGGGGGCCCGGAGACCCAGTACTTC. Translation gives CASSLSGGPETQYF.

V gene TRBV9 combines with J gene TRBJ2-7; possible D gene TRBD2, 6 bases. Germline loops: CDR1 SGDLS, CDR2 YYNGEE. The CDR3 extends over 22 amino acids. The V and J ends lost 0 bases and 1 base respectively, with 32 bases between them. CDR3 DNA: TGTGCCAGCAGCGTAGCCTTTAGGCTAGCGCCGCTGGATTCGATTCTTTCCTACGAGCAGTACGTC. Its protein product is CASSVAFRLAPLDSILSYEQYV.

This rearrangement joins TRBV7-8 to TRBJ1-1; 7 positions agree with TRBD1. The junction had 2 bases not matched to a gene; V was cut back by 3 bases and J by 7 bases. This CDR3 is built from 12 residues. Germline assignment: CDR1 SGHVS and CDR2 FQNEAQ. CDR3 sequence: CASSLDRREAFF. The CDR3, as DNA: TGTGCCAGCAGCTTGGACAGGCGTGAAGCTTTCTTT.

The chain uses TRBV9 and TRBJ2-3; 8 bases agree with TRBD2. V gave up 0 bases and J gave up 4 bases; unmatched junction bases: 13. The CDR3 totals 18 residues. Germline V gene sequence: CDR1 SGDLS, CDR2 YYNGEE. CDR3 DNA: TGTGCCAGCAGCGTAGCCCACAAAGGACTAGCAACGTCAGATACGCAGTATTTT. This encodes CASSVAHKGLATSDTQYF.

This clone has just a few counts. V is TRBV9 and J is TRBJ1-2; TRBD1 agrees at 11 bases. J gave up 11 bases and V 4 bases, and 10 bases lay outside the gene matches. The CDR3 is 14 residues long. CDR1 SGDLS and CDR2 YYNGEE come from the germline V gene. The CDR3 DNA reads as TGTGCCAGCAGCCTGGACAGGGGGCAGCGGGGTTACACCTTC. This gives the protein CASSLDRGQRGYTF.

The chain recombines TRBV10-3 with TRBJ1-2; a possible D gene is TRBD1 (5 bases). This CDR3 spans 12 amino acids. The V gene's germline CDR1 is ENHRY and CDR2 SYGVKD. Trimming shortened V by 3 bases and J by 8 bases, and 10 bases separated the two germline ends. In DNA form, the CDR3 reads TGTGCCATCAGTGATAAGGGGATAGGCTACACCTTC. The encoded protein is CAISDKGIGYTF.

The V and J genes are TRBV6-6 and TRBJ1-1; no firm D call. There are 12 residues in the CDR3. Trimming removed 7 bases at V and 1 base at J, with 7 bases between. Germline lookup yields CDR1 MNHNY and CDR2 SVGAGI (reference sequence). The CDR3, as DNA: TGTGCCAGCACCCAGCGGAACACTGAAGCTTTCTTT. Translation: CASTQRNTEAFF.